The rows below give T cell receptor beta chains drawn from one sample of a study of blood T cell repertoires in COVID-19. Assay: immunoSEQ multiplex PCR; the TCRdb copy retains only in-frame clones and omits some. This table has approximately 310,000 clones, around 86% appearing once. The specimen was PBMCs or T cells enriched from blood (not recorded which). These receptors were obtained from a man in his 60s who had recovered from COVID-19. CDR3s include the opening cysteine and the closing phenylalanine or tryptophan. The D gene is left open where the match is weak. Some rows mark clone size as missing; the rest say once, few, many or name a class of expanded clone.

D gene,clone size,V gene,J gene,CDR3 DNA,CDR3 protein
TRBD1,.,TRBV7-3,TRBJ1-1,TGTGCCAGCAGCCCAGGGGGTCGGAACACTGAAGCTTTCTTT,CASSPGGRNTEAFF
TRBD1,once,TRBV7-9,TRBJ2-7,TGTGCCAGCAGCCTATATGACAGGGACTACGAGCAGTACTTC,CASSLYDRDYEQYF
.,.,TRBV28,TRBJ2-2,TGTGCCAGCAGGACCAGCGGCCTGAACACCGGGGAGCTGTTTTTT,CASRTSGLNTGELFF
TRBD1,.,TRBV2,TRBJ1-3,TGTGCCAGCAGTGCCCAGGGGGCTGGAAACACCATATATTTT,CASSAQGAGNTIYF
.,few,TRBV9,TRBJ1-2,TGTGCCAGCAGCGTAGACGAGGGAAACTATGGCTACACCTTC,CASSVDEGNYGYTF
.,.,TRBV9,TRBJ2-1,TGTGCCAGCAGCGTAGGGGGATCTTCGGGGGAGCAGTTCTTC,CASSVGGSSGEQFF
TRBD1,few,TRBV28,TRBJ1-1,TGTGCCAGCAGACTAAGACAGGGGAGAGCTTTCTTT,CASRLRQGRAFF
.,.,TRBV12-3/TRBV12-4,TRBJ1-2,TGTGCCAGCAGTTTTCCGGGGTGGGCTGGCTACACCTTC,CASSFPGWAGYTF
.,.,TRBV6-4,TRBJ1-2,TGTGCCAGCAGTGATAGATATGGCTACACCTTC,CASSDRYGYTF
.,few,TRBV7-9,TRBJ2-3,TGTGCCAGCAGCTTAGGGTCAGCGGGTATGACAGATACGCAGTATTTT,CASSLGSAGMTDTQYF
.,few,TRBV11-1,TRBJ1-6,TGTGCCAGCAGCTTGCAGGGCTATAATTCACCCCTCCACTTT,CASSLQGYNSPLHF
.,.,TRBV13,TRBJ2-7,TGTGCCAGCAGCTTAGGCCAAGTGGTTGCAGGGCAATACAAGCAGTACTTC,CASSLGQVVAGQYKQYF
.,.,TRBV18,TRBJ2-3,TGTGCCAGCTCACCGGGGCTAGTCCCAGATACGCAGTATTTT,CASSPGLVPDTQYF
TRBD1,few,TRBV18,TRBJ1-5,TGTGCCAGCTCACCCTCGACAGGGGAGGGCAATCAGCCCCAGCATTTT,CASSPSTGEGNQPQHF
.,.,TRBV18,TRBJ1-2,TGTGCCAGCTCACCATACACAGGGAACTATGGCTACACCTTC,CASSPYTGNYGYTF
TRBD2,.,TRBV24-1,TRBJ2-3,TGTGCCACCAGTGAGTCGACTAGCAGAAGCACAGATACGCAGTATTTT,CATSESTSRSTDTQYF
TRBD1,.,TRBV9,TRBJ1-6,TGTGCCAGCACCAAGTCAGCGGAGGGGGCACCAAAGTCACCCCTCCACTTT,CASTKSAEGAPKSPLHF
.,once,TRBV28,TRBJ1-3,TGTGCCAGCAGTTTTTCTTGGGGAGGCGGTGGAAACACCATATATTTT,CASSFSWGGGGNTIYF
TRBD1,.,TRBV28,TRBJ1-2,TGTGCCAGCAGCGGACAGGGCCCTAACTATGGCTACACCTTC,CASSGQGPNYGYTF
TRBD2,.,TRBV5-8,TRBJ2-1,TGTGCCAGCACGGGAGGGACTAGCGGCCTCAAGGGACCTGAGCAGTTCTTC,CASTGGTSGLKGPEQFF
.,.,TRBV29-1,TRBJ2-3,TGCAGCGTTGAAGGACAGGCCTGGGGTACGCAGTATTTT,CSVEGQAWGTQYF
.,.,TRBV7-2,TRBJ2-7,TGTGCCAGCAGCTTAGTTTCGGGCTACGAGCAGTACTTC,CASSLVSGYEQYF
TRBD1,.,TRBV11-2,TRBJ2-7,TGTGCCAGCAGCCTGGACAGGGGGCACGAGCAGTACTTC,CASSLDRGHEQYF
TRBD2,.,TRBV3-1/TRBV3-2,TRBJ2-7,TGTGCCAGCAGCGGGACTAGCGGGGTCCTGATTAGCTACGAGCAGTACTTC,CASSGTSGVLISYEQYF
.,.,TRBV2,TRBJ2-7,TGTGCCAGCAGCCGCGGGGAGGTGAACGAGCAGTACTTC,CASSRGEVNEQYF
.,.,TRBV28,TRBJ1-5,TGTGCCAGCGGGCGGACAGCTAGCAATCAGCCCCAGCATTTT,CASGRTASNQPQHF
TRBD1,.,TRBV10-1,TRBJ1-1,TGCGCCAGCAGCCCCGGGACAGGGGGTCTTGAAGCTTTCTTT,CASSPGTGGLEAFF
.,.,TRBV30,TRBJ1-1,TGTGCCTGGAGGACGGACATGAACACTGAAGCTTTCTTT,CAWRTDMNTEAFF
.,few,TRBV28,TRBJ2-6,TGTGCCAGCAGTACCAGGGGTCCCGGGGCCAACGTCCTGACTTTC,CASSTRGPGANVLTF
TRBD2,.,TRBV11-1,TRBJ2-5,TGTGCCAGCAGCTTAGCGCTCGGACTAGCGGGAGAAGAGACCCAGTACTTC,CASSLALGLAGEETQYF
.,.,TRBV30,TRBJ1-1,TGTGCCTGGAGTGTACAAGCGGCTAACACTGAAGCTTTCTTT,CAWSVQAANTEAFF
.,.,TRBV18,TRBJ2-4,TGTGCCAGCTCACAGGGGGAAGGGGCCATTCAGTACTTC,CASSQGEGAIQYF
TRBD2,.,TRBV10-2,TRBJ2-1,TGCGCCAGCAGTGAGTTCCGCGCGGGAGGGCACAATGAGCAGTTCTTC,CASSEFRAGGHNEQFF
TRBD2,.,TRBV5-1,TRBJ2-1,TGCGCCAGCAGCTTGCTCCCGGGACTAGCCAGCGGTGAGCAGTTCTTC,CASSLLPGLASGEQFF
TRBD2,.,TRBV28,TRBJ2-5,TGTGCCAGCAGACGCGGGACTAGCGGGGCCCAAGAGACCCAGTACTTC,CASRRGTSGAQETQYF
.,.,TRBV30,TRBJ1-2,TGTGCCTGGAGGAGACAGGCGAACTATGGCTACACCTTC,CAWRRQANYGYTF
.,.,TRBV20-1,TRBJ1-5,TGCAGTGCTAGTCTTGGGCAGCTTAGCAATCAGCCCCAGCATTTT,CSASLGQLSNQPQHF
.,.,TRBV28,TRBJ1-5,TGTGCCAGCAGTGGGACACGAAATCAGCCCCAGCATTTT,CASSGTRNQPQHF
TRBD2,.,TRBV9,TRBJ2-7,TGTGCCAGCAGCGTAGCTCCAGCGGGAGGTGGTAACAACGAGCAGTACTTC,CASSVAPAGGGNNEQYF
.,.,TRBV21-1,TRBJ2-7,TGTGCCAGCAGCCCGGACAGGGGTTTTTACGAGCAGTACTTC,CASSPDRGFYEQYF
TRBD2,.,TRBV6-4,TRBJ2-3,TGTGCCAGCAGTGACGTGGGATTCGGACTAGCGGGAACGGATACGCAGTATTTT,CASSDVGFGLAGTDTQYF
.,.,TRBV6-1,TRBJ1-1,TGTGCCAGCAGTGATGACAGTCGCCCGAACACTGAAGCTTTCTTT,CASSDDSRPNTEAFF
.,.,TRBV7-2,TRBJ1-6,TGTGCCAGCAGCTTAGGGGCGGGAGGCTCCTATAATTCACCCCTCCACTTT,CASSLGAGGSYNSPLHF
.,.,TRBV28,TRBJ2-7,TGTGCCAGCAGTTTTTCAGGGGCCTACGAGCAGTACTTC,CASSFSGAYEQYF
.,.,TRBV5-5,TRBJ2-7,TGTGCCAGCAGCTTCGGCGGTACCTACGAGCAGTACTTC,CASSFGGTYEQYF
.,.,TRBV25-1,TRBJ2-2,TGTGCCACCTCTATTGGAGATTACACCGGGGAGCTGTTTTTT,CATSIGDYTGELFF
.,.,TRBV9,TRBJ2-7,TGTGCCAGCAGCGTAGGTTGGCTAGCGAGGGAATACGAGCAGTACTTC,CASSVGWLAREYEQYF
TRBD1,.,TRBV5-1,TRBJ2-1,TGCGCCAGCAGCCAAGGACAGGGGGTGGATGAGCAGTTCTTC,CASSQGQGVDEQFF
.,once,TRBV25-1,TRBJ2-7,TGTGCCAGCAGTGACCCGTACTACGAGCAGTACTTC,CASSDPYYEQYF
TRBD2,.,TRBV9,TRBJ2-3,TGTGCCAGCGGCCGGGGGGCTAGCGGGAGTTCAGATACGCAGTATTTT,CASGRGASGSSDTQYF
TRBD1,once,TRBV27,TRBJ1-2,TGTGCCAGCAGGGACAGGGTCTCAGATGGCTACACCTTC,CASRDRVSDGYTF